The 32 T cell receptor beta chains in this list originate from one sample, sequenced in a study of shared clonotypes between healthy human individuals. Assay used: immunoSEQ multiplex PCR; TCRdb lists only in-frame clones, some missing. The table records 2 million to 2.5 million clones, roughly 90% of them present only once. The specimen was naive CD4+ T cells from PBMCs. The subset: CD45RA+ positively selected. The receptors come from a man between 18 and 29 years old in good health. Some clones in this sample may be carry-over from other donors' samples.

This clone was recorded once. J is TRBJ2-1 and V is TRBV9; 10 positions match TRBD2. The V gene end was trimmed by 4 bases and the J gene end by 8 bases; junction bases not matched to a gene: 6. In germline, CDR1 is SGDLS, CDR2 YYNGEE. The CDR3 runs 14 residues. The CDR3 coding sequence is TGTGCCAGCAGCCCCAGACTAGCGGGCGATGAGCAGTTCTTC. Its protein is CASSPRLAGDEQFF.

This clone showed up just once. This chain uses TRBV5-1 with TRBJ2-5; the match to TRBD2 covers 7 bases. This CDR3 has 15 amino acids. Germline CDR1 SGHRS, CDR2 YFSETQ. The V segment lost 4 bases and the J segment 1 base; nucleotides outside the gene matches: 7. The CDR3 reads CASSAPGGGQETQYF. CDR3 in DNA: TGCGCCAGCAGCGCTCCGGGGGGTGGCCAAGAGACCCAGTACTTC.

Concerning this clone itself: This specimen includes other DNA sequences encoding the same CDR3. V is TRBV5-6 and J is TRBJ2-7; unclear D gene. The CDR3 runs to 11 residues. The ends were cut back, 0 bases at V and 6 bases at J, with 4 bases in the middle. The germline gives CDR1 SGHDT, CDR2 YYEEEE. DNA of the CDR3: TGTGCCAGCAGCTTGGCGCGCGAGCAGTACTTC. It yields the protein CASSLAREQYF.

The chain combines TRBV7-9 with TRBJ2-1; maybe TRBD2 (5 bases). Germline values: CDR1 SEHNR, CDR2 FQNEAQ (reference sequence). The CDR3 length is 16 residues. Trimming took off 5 bases at V and 5 bases at J, with 19 bases between the two ends. The CDR3, as DNA: TGTGCCAGCAGCCCTTGGTCGGGGAGTAGCGACAATGAGCAGTTCTTC. This encodes CASSPWSGSSDNEQFF.

In DNA form, the CDR3 reads TGTGCCAGCTCACCAGAAGCCCCTGGGGCCAACGTCCTGACTTTC. It yields the protein CASSPEAPGANVLTF. This sequence joins TRBV18 and TRBJ2-6, with no clear D. This CDR3 has 15 amino acids. Germline V gene sequence: CDR1 KGHSH, CDR2 LQKENI. Trimming stripped 2 bases from V and 2 bases from J, with 7 bases between.

This rearrangement joins TRBV27 to TRBJ1-5; 7 nucleotides line up with TRBD1. Unmatched junction bases numbered 7, after V lost 5 bases and J lost 0 bases. CDR1 MNHEY and CDR2 SMNVEV come from the germline V gene (reference sequence). CDR3 size: 16 residues. The CDR3: CASSKLQGSSNQPQHF. The CDR3 DNA reads as TGTGCCAGCAGTAAACTACAGGGGTCTAGCAATCAGCCCCAGCATTTT.

This chain uses TRBV2 with TRBJ1-1, with 9 bases lining up with TRBD1. CDR1 is SNHLY and CDR2 is FYNNEI in the germline V gene. V lost 7 bases to trimming and J lost 0 bases; unmatched junction nucleotides: 9. This CDR3 is built from 16 residues. CDR3 nucleotide sequence: TGTGCCAGCAAGGACAGGGGATGGCAAATGAACACTGAAGCTTTCTTT. Translating it yields CASKDRGWQMNTEAFF.

J is TRBJ2-5 and V is TRBV9, with D maybe TRBD1 (5 bases). Trimming pared 0 bases from V and 7 bases from J, leaving 10 bases between. Germline V lookup: CDR1 SGDLS, CDR2 YYNGEE. This CDR3 is built from 13 residues. The CDR3 nucleotides read TGTGCCAGCAGCGTAGGTCTAACAGGGACCCAGTACTTC. Translating it yields CASSVGLTGTQYF.

The rearrangement links TRBV7-2 to TRBJ2-1; 13 bases map to TRBD2. The CDR3 sequence is 17 residues long. Germline V gene sequence: CDR1 SGHTA, CDR2 FQGNSA. Trimming took 1 base from V and 5 from J; bases not matched to a gene: 5. The CDR3 DNA is TGTGCCAGCAGCTTAGTGGGGACTAGCGGGACCCACAATGAGCAGTTCTTC. Encoded protein: CASSLVGTSGTHNEQFF.

The CDR3 spells CASSQDQTIKRDEQYF. The CDR3 coding sequence is TGCGCCAGCAGCCAAGATCAGACAATCAAACGAGACGAGCAGTACTTC. This chain connects TRBV4-1 to TRBJ2-7, with no clear D. Trimming removed 0 bases at V and 5 bases at J, with 17 bases between. This CDR3 spans 16 amino acids. Per the germline V gene, CDR1 is MGHRA and CDR2 is YSYEKL.

The V gene is TRBV15, the J gene TRBJ2-7; D is undetermined. This CDR3 contains 13 residues. Trimming pared 0 bases from V and 4 bases from J, leaving 7 bases between. From germline, CDR1 is LNHNV and CDR2 YYDKDF (reference sequence). The chain's CDR3 is CATSRDLSYEQYF. The CDR3, as DNA: TGTGCCACCAGCAGAGATCTCTCATACGAGCAGTACTTC.

This chain connects TRBV28 to TRBJ2-5; TRBD2 matches 7 bases. Losses at the gene ends were 6 bases for V and 3 bases for J; bases not matched to a gene: 7. The CDR3 runs 14 residues. Germline-derived CDR1 and CDR2 are MDHEN and SYDVKM. This chain's CDR3 is CASRGGSAEETQYF. CDR3 nucleotide sequence: TGTGCCAGCAGAGGCGGGAGTGCGGAAGAGACCCAGTACTTC.

This chain uses TRBV4-1 with TRBJ1-4, with TRBD1 identical over 7 bases. Germline trimming cut 2 bases from V and 9 bases from J; bases unmatched to any gene: 6. Germline V gene lookup returns CDR1 MGHRA and CDR2 YSYEKL. CDR3 length: 14 residues. The CDR3 DNA is TGCGCCAGCAGCCAATACGGGACAGTTAAAAAACTGTTTTTT. Its translation: CASSQYGTVKKLFF.

The rearrangement uses TRBV7-9 and TRBJ2-2; 9 bases match TRBD2. Germline V gives CDR1 SEHNR, CDR2 FQNEAQ (reference sequence). The length of the CDR3 is 16 residues. J lost 5 bases, V lost 5 bases, and 9 bases had no gene match. The chain's CDR3 is CASSQGLAVETGELFF. The CDR3 DNA reads TGTGCCAGCAGCCAGGGACTAGCAGTGGAGACCGGGGAGCTGTTTTTT.

The rearrangement links TRBV2 to TRBJ2-3; the match to TRBD2 covers 9 bases. V was pared by 7 bases and J by 9 bases, with 8 bases of the junction left unmatched. Germline-derived CDR1 and CDR2 are SNHLY and FYNNEI. The length of the CDR3 is 13 residues. The CDR3 loop reads CASTPPGLATQYF. As DNA, the CDR3 is TGTGCCAGCACCCCTCCGGGACTAGCAACGCAGTATTTT.

This sequence joins TRBV28 and TRBJ2-7; 9 nucleotides agree with TRBD2. J lost 4 bases, V lost 3 bases, and 7 bases had no gene match. The CDR3 is made up of 15 amino acids. Germline CDR1 MDHEN, CDR2 SYDVKM. The chain's CDR3 is CASSFIAGGSYEQYF. The CDR3 DNA follows: TGTGCCAGCAGTTTTATTGCGGGAGGGTCTTACGAGCAGTACTTC.

The V and J genes are TRBV30 and TRBJ1-6; D is undetermined. The V end was cut by 0 bases, the J end by 8 bases, with 11 bases between. Per the germline V gene, CDR1 is GTSNPN and CDR2 is SVGIG (reference sequence). This CDR3 has 14 residues. The CDR3 reads CAWSVNSGDSPLHF. The CDR3 DNA is TGTGCCTGGAGTGTAAACTCCGGTGATTCACCCCTCCACTTT. Supplemented by reference TRBV30 and TRBJ1-6, the full variable domain reads SQTIHQWPATLVQPVGSPLSLECTVEGTSNPNLYWYRQAAGRGLQLLFYSVGIGQISSEVPQNLSASRPQDRQFILSSKKLLLSDSGFYLCAWSVNSGDSPLHFGNGTRLTVT.

This rearrangement joins TRBV29-1 to TRBJ2-5, with 8 bases matching TRBD2. The assigned J gene may be wrong: the sequence end matches TRBJ2-7 better. This CDR3 has 12 residues. Per germline, CDR1 SQVTM and CDR2 ANQGSEA. The CDR3 protein is CSARGTSYEQYF. For the CDR3, the DNA is TGCAGCGCGCGAGGGACTAGCTACGAGCAGTACTTC.

The chain carries TRBV9 and TRBJ2-5; tentatively, D is TRBD2 (5 bases). The CDR3 extends over 15 amino acids. Germline CDR1 reads SGDLS; CDR2 reads YYNGEE. Trimming removed 2 bases at V and 2 bases at J, with 13 bases between. CDR3 sequence (DNA): TGTGCCAGCAGCGTTATGGGAGTGGGGCAAGAGACCCAGTACTTC. Translating gives CASSVMGVGQETQYF.

This sequence joins TRBV18 and TRBJ2-7, with D possibly being TRBD1 or TRBD2 (5 bases each). The V gene's germline CDR1 is KGHSH and CDR2 LQKENI. V was cut by 3 bases and J by 4 bases, with 10 bases left in between. The CDR3 loop spans 13 amino acids. CDR3 protein: CASSPMGDYEQYF. As DNA, the CDR3 is TGTGCCAGCTCACCGATGGGGGATTACGAGCAGTACTTC.

This chain joins TRBV7-9 and TRBJ2-7; tentatively, D is TRBD2 (5 bases). This CDR3 is built from 12 residues. Germline CDR1 SEHNR, CDR2 FQNEAQ (reference sequence). The ends were cut back, 4 bases at V and 7 bases at J, with 11 bases in the middle. CDR3 loop: CASSSSGWEQYF. The CDR3 DNA is TGTGCCAGCAGCTCCAGCGGATGGGAGCAGTACTTC.

The chain is built from TRBV28 and TRBJ2-7; D call uncertain. CDR3 size: 15 residues. Germline values: CDR1 MDHEN, CDR2 SYDVKM. V was pared by 3 bases and J by 3 bases, with 15 bases between. The CDR3 sequence: CASSLAGPGLYEQYF. CDR3 DNA: TGTGCCAGCAGTTTGGCCGGGCCTGGCCTCTACGAGCAGTACTTC. Full variable domain (rest looked up from reference TRBV28 and TRBJ2-7): DVKVTQSSRYLVKRTGEKVFLECVQDMDHENMFWYRQDPGLGLRLIYFSYDVKMKEKGDIPEGYSVSREKKERFSLILESASTNQTSMYLCASSLAGPGLYEQYFGPGTRLTVT.

J is TRBJ1-4 and V is TRBV27; D is ambiguous. The V end lost 5 bases, the J end lost 0 bases, and 7 bases lay between the germline ends. Germline CDR1 and CDR2: MNHEY and SMNVEV (reference sequence). The CDR3 consists of 14 residues. CDR3 DNA: TGTGCCAGCAGTAATCCCGCAACTAATGAAAAACTGTTTTTT. It is translated as CASSNPATNEKLFF.

The CDR3 sequence: CSVVGVEAFF. The CDR3 region has the DNA TGCAGCGTTGTTGGCGTTGAAGCTTTCTTT. This chain links TRBV29-1 with TRBJ1-1; D call uncertain. Trimming stripped 4 bases from V and 7 bases from J, with 7 bases between. The CDR3 runs to 10 residues. Germline CDR1 reads SQVTM; CDR2 reads ANQGSEA.

This chain uses TRBV28 with TRBJ2-1, with TRBD2 identical over 10 bases. Germline CDR1 and CDR2: MDHEN and SYDVKM. The CDR3 runs 22 residues. With V trimmed by 4 bases and J by 0 bases, 21 bases remained unmatched. CDR3 loop: CASSSSPGGSGRSQSSYNEQFF. The CDR3 DNA is TGTGCCAGCAGTTCCTCCCCCGGGGGTAGCGGGAGGTCTCAAAGCTCCTACAATGAGCAGTTCTTC.

The chain has TRBV6-1 and TRBJ1-2; D gene ambiguous. The germline V gene encodes CDR1 MNHNS and CDR2 SASEGT. This CDR3 has 13 residues. V was clipped by 6 bases and J by 4 bases, with 12 bases between them. The CDR3 reads CASRLTDAYGYTF. As DNA, the CDR3 is TGTGCCAGCAGACTAACAGATGCCTATGGCTACACCTTC.

The chain couples TRBV5-4 to TRBJ1-2; the D gene is possibly TRBD1 (5 bases). The CDR3 contains 14 residues. Germline CDR1 is SGHNT and CDR2 is YYREEE (reference sequence). V shed 4 bases and J shed 8 bases, with 18 bases lying between them. CDR3 sequence (DNA): TGTGCCAGCAGCATCGGGACTCCCCTGCGGGGCTACACCTTC. Translating gives CASSIGTPLRGYTF.

The chain is built from TRBV4-1 and TRBJ2-2; D is undetermined. CDR3 length equals 16 residues. CDR1 MGHRA and CDR2 YSYEKL come from the germline V gene. Trimming pared 1 base from V and 4 bases from J, leaving 13 bases between. CDR3 in amino acids: CASSQGPDRGTGELFF. The DNA for the CDR3 is TGCGCCAGCAGCCAAGGCCCCGACCGTGGCACCGGGGAGCTGTTTTTT.

This chain links TRBV6-6 with TRBJ1-2, with D possibly TRBD1 on 6 matching bases. CDR3 length: 13 amino acids. Between the trimmed V and J ends, which lost 2 bases and 8 bases, there was a span of 12 bases. The germline CDR1 and CDR2 sequences are MNHNY and SVGAGI (reference sequence). The CDR3 bases are TGTGCCAGCAGTTACGGCCAGGGGATAGGCTACACCTTC. This sequence encodes CASSYGQGIGYTF.

This chain uses TRBV20-1 with TRBJ2-1; D is unclear. V lost 7 bases and J 7 bases, leaving 11 bases between the germline ends. Germline V CDR1 and CDR2: DFQATT, SNEGSKA (reference sequence). CDR3 length: 11 residues. The DNA for the CDR3 is TGCAGTGTATCTCCAGAGAATGAGCAGTTCTTC. Translation gives CSVSPENEQFF.

This chain joins TRBV18 and TRBJ2-1; D not certain. Germline values: CDR1 KGHSH, CDR2 LQKENI. V lost 0 bases, J lost 6 bases, and 9 bases lay in between. The CDR3 is 14 residues long. CDR3 loop: CASSPPWVSNEQFF. CDR3 nucleotides: TGTGCCAGCTCACCACCCTGGGTTAGCAATGAGCAGTTCTTC. Together with reference TRBV18 and TRBJ2-1, the CDR3 gives the full variable domain: NAGVMQNPRHLVRRRGQEARLRCSPMKGHSHVYWYRQLPEEGLKFMVYLQKENIIDESGMPKERFSAEFPKEGPSILRIQQVVRGDSAAYFCASSPPWVSNEQFFGPGTRLTVL.

The chain is built from TRBV29-1 and TRBJ2-3; D remains ambiguous. The CDR3 length is 13 residues. V was cut by 8 bases and J by 2 bases, with 14 bases left in between. Per the germline V gene, CDR1 is SQVTM and CDR2 is ANQGSEA. CDR3 nucleotides: TGCAGCTCCCGTACGGTCTACACAGATACGCAGTATTTT. Protein product: CSSRTVYTDTQYF.